What follows are 23 T cell receptor beta chains derived from one specimen sequenced in a study of human T cells and chemical hapten exposure. Time point denoted: pre-sensitization, week 0. As for treatment: therapeutic diphenylcyclopropenone sensitization with weekly scalp DPC. Each CDR3 protein gets one entry after TCRdb re-called the RACE reads with MiXCR. This repertoire shows more than 300,000 distinct CDR3 sequences, 4.5% to 7% found once; its top ten account for more than 8%. The sequenced sample was whole blood, obtained in connection with sensitization to the hapten diphenylcyclopropenone (DPC). Receptor source: a woman under 30 with alopecia areata. Some clones in this sample may be carry-over from other donors' samples.

A note on this clonotype: An end of the junction differs from the germline gene, which may be a read error. The chain links TRBV11-2 to TRBJ1-6; weak D call: TRBD1 (5 bases). The CDR3 sequence is 14 residues long. Germline assignment: CDR1 SGHAT and CDR2 FQNNGV. CDR3 sequence (DNA): TGTGCCAGCAGCCTAGACAGATCGGATTCACCCCTCCACTTT. Protein product: CASSLDRSDSPLHF.

This clonotype was observed at least ten times. The J gene is TRBJ2-1, the V gene TRBV4-3, with unresolved D. Germline lookup yields CDR1 LGHNA and CDR2 YSLEER. Between the trimmed V and J ends, which lost 0 bases and 5 bases, there was a span of 11 bases. This CDR3 is 15 amino acids long. CDR3 loop: CASSQDSGRNNEQFF. CDR3 in DNA: TGCGCCAGCAGCCAAGACAGTGGTAGGAACAATGAGCAGTTCTTC.

This clonotype is a singleton in its sample. V and J are TRBV5-1 and TRBJ2-5; no clear D. Trimming stripped 3 bases from V and 2 bases from J, with 17 bases between. The CDR3 sequence is 16 residues long. Germline V lookup: CDR1 SGHRS, CDR2 YFSETQ. The CDR3 loop is CASSSENLAFQETQYF. The CDR3 region has the DNA TGCGCCAGCAGCTCCGAAAATTTAGCCTTTCAAGAGACCCAGTACTTC. Full variable domain (outside the CDR3, taken from reference TRBV5-1 and TRBJ2-5): KAGVTQTPRYLIKTRGQQVTLSCSPISGHRSVSWYQQTPGQGLQFLFEYFSETQRNKGNFPGRFSGRQFSNSRSEMNVSTLELGDSALYLCASSSENLAFQETQYFGPGTRLLVL.

CDR3 nucleotide sequence: TGCAGTGCTACTGCAGGGGCAACTAATGAAAAACTGTTTTTT. The encoded protein is CSATAGATNEKLFF. The V call is TRBV20-1, the J call TRBJ1-4, with D possibly being TRBD1 (6 bases). Germline CDR1 DFQATT, CDR2 SNEGSKA (reference sequence). Between the trimmed V and J ends, which lost 4 bases and 0 bases, there was a span of 9 bases. The CDR3 spans 14 residues.

The gene calls are TRBV19 and TRBJ1-6, with D uncertain. The CDR3 runs 14 residues. The V gene's germline CDR1 is LNHDA and CDR2 SQIVND (reference sequence). Trimming left V 3 bases short and J 6 bases short, with 9 bases between. The CDR3 here is CASSMTELNSPLHF. The CDR3 DNA reads as TGTGCCAGTAGTATGACGGAACTTAATTCACCCCTCCACTTT.

The V gene is TRBV11-2, the J gene TRBJ2-7; 8 bases line up with TRBD2. The V gene end was trimmed by 5 bases and the J gene end by 3 bases; junction bases not matched to a gene: 6. CDR3 length equals 14 residues. Germline CDR1 reads SGHAT; CDR2 reads FQNNGV. CDR3 sequence reads: CASSPLAVGYEQYF. In DNA, the CDR3 is TGTGCCAGCAGCCCACTAGCGGTGGGCTACGAGCAGTACTTC.

Many counts were recorded for this clonotype. The J gene is TRBJ1-2, the V gene TRBV29-1, with a possible D match to TRBD1 (5 bases). Germline V gene lookup returns CDR1 SQVTM and CDR2 ANQGSEA. The CDR3 spans 12 residues. Between the trimmed V and J ends, which lost 7 bases and 6 bases, there was a span of 15 bases. The CDR3 DNA reads as TGCAGCGCACCGCGAGGGGCGGATGGCTACACCTTC. Its translation is CSAPRGADGYTF.

The chain is built from TRBV20-1 and TRBJ2-3; tentative D call: TRBD2 (5 bases). The CDR3 runs to 12 residues. The germline gives CDR1 DFQATT, CDR2 SNEGSKA (reference sequence). The CDR3, as DNA: TGCAGCGCCCCAGCGGTGTCAGATACGCAGTATTTT. Protein: CSAPAVSDTQYF.

This clonotype was observed at least ten times. The chain has TRBV7-9 and TRBJ1-2; no firm D call. Germline assignment: CDR1 SEHNR and CDR2 FQNEAQ (reference sequence). Trimming removed 5 bases at V and 0 bases at J, with 10 bases between. The CDR3 length is 14 residues. The CDR3 is CASSPPAANYGYTF. The CDR3, as DNA: TGTGCCAGCAGCCCCCCAGCAGCTAACTATGGCTACACCTTC.

V usage is TRBV6-5 and J usage is TRBJ2-6, with TRBD1 matching over 9 bases. CDR1 MNHEY and CDR2 SVGAGI come from the germline V gene. The CDR3 totals 19 residues. V lost 4 bases and J lost 1; bases outside the gene matches: 11. In DNA, the CDR3 is TGTGCCAGCAGTTCCCTCGGACAGGGGATGGGGTCTGGGGCCAACGTCCTGACTTTC. This sequence encodes CASSSLGQGMGSGANVLTF.

This clonotype was recorded a few times. The V and J genes are TRBV10-3 and TRBJ2-7, with 8 bases matching TRBD1. The germline gives CDR1 ENHRY, CDR2 SYGVKD. This CDR3 has 14 residues. The ends lost 10 bases at V and 2 bases at J; junction bases unmatched: 10. CDR3 amino acids: CATGTGDLAYEQYF. CDR3 sequence (DNA): TGTGCCACCGGGACAGGAGACCTTGCCTACGAGCAGTACTTC.

This clonotype was counted many times. The chain combines TRBV9 with TRBJ2-3, with 10 bases fitting TRBD2. V gave up 4 bases and J gave up 1 base; unmatched junction bases: 3. The CDR3 length is 15 residues. Germline V gene lookup returns CDR1 SGDLS and CDR2 YYNGEE. As DNA, the CDR3 is TGTGCCAGCAGCCGGGGGACTAGCGGCACAGATACGCAGTATTTT. This encodes CASSRGTSGTDTQYF.

This clonotype was detected only a few times. J is TRBJ2-5 and V is TRBV20-1, with D possibly TRBD1 on 6 matching bases. This CDR3 contains 14 residues. Per the germline V gene, CDR1 is DFQATT and CDR2 is SNEGSKA (reference sequence). V lost 3 bases and J 5 bases, leaving 16 bases between the germline ends. DNA of the CDR3: TGCAGTGCTAGGGACAGTGGGGCCAAGGAGACCCAGTACTTC. Translation gives CSARDSGAKETQYF.

There are many counts of this clonotype. As the CDR3 is not closed by the conserved phenylalanine or tryptophan, this likely results from a read error. The DNA is omitted, as the CDR3 cannot be located on it reliably, and the CDR3 follows TCRdb's listing. The V and J genes are TRBV10-3 and TRBJ2-1; TRBD1 is the table's D call, not checked against the DNA. Germline V gene lookup returns CDR1 ENHRY and CDR2 SYGVKD. The CDR3 spans 10 residues, counting both ends. Here the CDR3 reads CAIRGDRFNP.

This clonotype was observed many times. This chain connects TRBV7-2 to TRBJ2-3; D is uncertain. CDR1 is SGHTA, CDR2 FQGNSA, per germline. The CDR3 loop spans 15 amino acids. The ends were cut back, 1 base at V and 2 bases at J, with 10 bases in the middle. The CDR3 protein is CASSLVRSPTDTQYF. CDR3 in DNA: TGTGCCAGCAGCTTAGTGCGGTCCCCCACAGATACGCAGTATTTT.

This clonotype was picked up a small number of times. In nucleotides, the CDR3 is TGCAGCGTTGGGGGACCGGATCAGCCCCAGCATTTT. Translating it yields CSVGGPDQPQHF. This chain links TRBV29-1 with TRBJ1-5, with D possibly matching TRBD1 (5 bases). The CDR3 is 12 amino acids. Per germline, CDR1 SQVTM and CDR2 ANQGSEA. Between the trimmed V and J ends, which lost 4 bases and 5 bases, there was a span of 9 bases.

This clonotype was observed many times. This chain links TRBV29-1 with TRBJ2-1, with 9 bases that match TRBD2. V lost 4 bases to trimming and J lost 3 bases; unmatched junction nucleotides: 4. CDR1 and CDR2 (germline): SQVTM, ANQGSEA. This CDR3 contains 14 residues. The CDR3 DNA sequence: TGCAGCGTTGGATCTAGCGGGGACTACAATGAGCAGTTCTTC. This encodes CSVGSSGDYNEQFF.

This clonotype was recorded many times. V usage is TRBV5-1 and J usage is TRBJ1-1; no firm D call. Trimming stripped 2 bases from V and 6 bases from J, with 14 bases between. The CDR3 is 14 residues long. Germline values: CDR1 SGHRS, CDR2 YFSETQ. The CDR3 sequence: CASSFSGSSAEAFF. The CDR3 coding sequence is TGCGCCAGCAGCTTCTCGGGCAGTTCGGCTGAAGCTTTCTTT.

This clonotype was found many times. J is TRBJ2-3 and V is TRBV6-2 or TRBV6-3, with 7 bases that match TRBD2. Germline CDR1 and CDR2: MNHEY and SVGEGT. V shed 2 bases, J shed 2 bases, and the junction held 10 bases outside the gene matches. The CDR3 has 17 amino acids. The CDR3 spells CASSYTSAGDYTDTQYF. CDR3 coding DNA: TGTGCCAGCAGTTACACGTCTGCGGGGGACTACACAGATACGCAGTATTTT.

This clonotype was observed a handful of times. The gene calls are TRBV4-3 and TRBJ2-3; unclear D gene. Between the trimmed V and J ends, which lost 1 base and 2 bases, there was a span of 4 bases. The CDR3 is 13 amino acids. CDR1 is LGHNA and CDR2 is YSLEER in the germline V gene. The CDR3 region has the DNA TGCGCCAGCAGCCAAGCCCCCACAGATACGCAGTATTTT. The encoded protein is CASSQAPTDTQYF.

This rearrangement joins TRBV20-1 to TRBJ2-1; maybe TRBD2 (6 bases). Germline loops: CDR1 DFQATT, CDR2 SNEGSKA (reference sequence). This CDR3 is built from 15 residues. Trimming left V 0 bases short and J 8 bases short, with 17 bases between. The CDR3 region is CSAREGDFFRDEQFF. CDR3 sequence (DNA): TGCAGTGCTAGAGAGGGGGACTTCTTCCGAGATGAGCAGTTCTTC.

This clonotype was seen a few times. The chain links TRBV5-1 to TRBJ2-2, with 16 bases matching TRBD2. The germline gives CDR1 SGHRS, CDR2 YFSETQ. With 6 bases clipped from V and 4 bases from J, the junction kept 9 bases outside the gene matches. CDR3 length: 18 residues. Here the CDR3 reads CASKPPGTSGGATGELFF. The CDR3 DNA reads TGCGCCAGCAAACCCCCCGGGACTAGCGGGGGGGCCACCGGGGAGCTGTTTTTT.

This clonotype showed up many times. The CDR3 nucleotides are TGCAGCGTGATGGGACAGATAAACACTGAAGCTTTCTTT. Translated: CSVMGQINTEAFF. The chain links TRBV29-1 to TRBJ1-1, with TRBD1 matching over 7 bases. The V and J ends lost 6 bases and 2 bases, in that order; junction bases with no gene match: 6. Per the germline V gene, CDR1 is SQVTM and CDR2 is ANQGSEA. The CDR3 length is 13 residues.